The 8 T cell receptor beta chains reported below all come from one sample, sequenced in a study of blood T cell repertoires in COVID-19. TCRdb's copy holds only in-frame clones and misses some; the assay was immunoSEQ multiplex PCR. The repertoire holds 120,000 to 150,000 clones, with about four fifths as singletons. The specimen was PBMCs or T cells enriched from blood (not recorded which). These TCRs come from a woman in her forties or fifties who had been exposed to COVID-19.

The chain carries TRBV5-1 and TRBJ2-3; weak D call: TRBD2 (6 bases). V was clipped by 4 bases and J by 5 bases, with 14 bases between them. The CDR3 is made up of 14 amino acids. CDR1 and CDR2 from the germline V gene are SGHRS and YFSETQ. CDR3 sequence (DNA): TGCGCCAGCAGCCAGGGACTTGTTAGAGATACGCAGTATTTT. Its translation is CASSQGLVRDTQYF.

This clone was counted a few times. This chain links TRBV28 with TRBJ2-2; the D is unclear. The CDR3 covers 14 residues. From germline, CDR1 is MDHEN and CDR2 SYDVKM. The germline V and J ends were trimmed by 3 bases and 4 bases, with 9 bases remaining between them. Here the CDR3 reads CASSFSSLTGELFF. The CDR3 nucleotides are TGTGCCAGCAGTTTCTCCAGTCTCACCGGGGAGCTGTTTTTT.

V gene TRBV7-9 combines with J gene TRBJ2-1; 8 bases line up with TRBD2. This CDR3 has 12 residues. With 4 bases clipped from V and 7 bases from J, the junction kept 0 bases outside the gene matches. Per the germline V gene, CDR1 is SEHNR and CDR2 is FQNEAQ (reference sequence). The CDR3 sequence: CASSSSGNEQFF. Here the CDR3 DNA reads TGTGCCAGCAGCTCTAGCGGGAATGAGCAGTTCTTC.

CDR3 residues: CASSYSTSETTDTQYF. In nucleotides, the CDR3 is TGTGCCAGCAGTTACTCGACTAGCGAGACCACAGATACGCAGTATTTT. This chain joins TRBV6-2 or TRBV6-3 and TRBJ2-3, with 8 nucleotides matching TRBD2. J was trimmed by 2 bases and V by 0 bases; bases with no gene match: 4. The CDR3 has 16 residues. Germline lookup yields CDR1 MNHEY and CDR2 SVGEGT.

J is TRBJ1-1 and V is TRBV29-1, with 11 bases lining up with TRBD1. Germline CDR1 and CDR2: SQVTM and ANQGSEA. This CDR3 region has 14 residues. The junction had 7 bases not matched to a gene; V was cut back by 6 bases and J by 4 bases. The CDR3 bases are TGCAGCGTCCGGACAGGGGGCGCCCGCACTGAAGCTTTCTTT. Translation: CSVRTGGARTEAFF.

The chain employs TRBV5-4 and TRBJ2-7; TRBD1 is a possible D gene (6 bases). The CDR3 has 18 residues. Trimming took 4 bases from V and 0 from J, leaving 23 bases between them. The V gene's germline CDR1 is SGHNT and CDR2 YYREEE (reference sequence). The CDR3 nucleotides are TGTGCCAGCAGCCCGACAGGCAGGACAGCCAGAAGCTCCTACGAGCAGTACTTC. Translated: CASSPTGRTARSSYEQYF.

Only a few counts were recorded for this clone. The chain joins TRBV10-3 to TRBJ2-1, with TRBD2 identical over 12 bases. Trimming removed 0 bases from V and 5 bases from J; junction bases left unmatched: 8. The CDR3 has 18 residues. The germline CDR1 and CDR2 sequences are ENHRY and SYGVKD. CDR3 DNA sequence: TGTGCCATCAGTGAGTCCGTTGGGCTAGCGGGAGGGCACAATGAGCAGTTCTTC. Translated, it gives CAISESVGLAGGHNEQFF.

With respect to this clone: A junction boundary mismatches the germline segment, possibly from a read error. The chain joins TRBV5-1 to TRBJ2-1, with TRBD2 identical over 8 bases. The CDR3 sequence is 17 residues long. CDR1 is SGHRS and CDR2 is YFSETQ in the germline V gene. The CDR3 reads CARSFGGGGSSYNEQFF. CDR3 in DNA: TGCGCCCGCAGCTTCGGGGGCGGGGGGAGCTCCTACAATGAGCAGTTCTTC.